One sample yielded the 24 T cell receptor beta chains listed below, sequenced in a study of shared clonotypes between healthy human individuals. Measured with immunoSEQ multiplex PCR; TCRdb has only the in-frame clones, and not every one. The data show fewer than 1.4 million clones, with 70% to 80% seen just once and roughly 0.55% held by the top ten. Sequences were obtained from memory CD4+ T cells from PBMCs. Subset given: CD45RA-negative fraction. The receptor set was obtained from a man aged 18 to 30 in good health. Some clones in this sample may be carry-over from other donors' samples.

The chain uses TRBV5-1 and TRBJ2-7; 7 bases match TRBD2. The CDR3 extends over 15 amino acids. After removal of 0 bases from V and 5 bases from J, the junction contained 8 bases not matched to a gene. CDR1 and CDR2 (germline): SGHRS, YFSETQ. This chain's CDR3 is CASSLEPAGRNEQYF. The DNA for the CDR3 is TGCGCCAGCAGCTTGGAGCCAGCGGGGAGAAACGAGCAGTACTTC.

The V and J genes are TRBV29-1 and TRBJ1-5; maybe TRBD1 (6 bases). This CDR3 has 14 residues. From germline, CDR1 is SQVTM and CDR2 ANQGSEA. The V end was cut by 7 bases, the J end by 6 bases, with 19 bases between. The chain's CDR3 is CSARGGAPGQPQHF. CDR3 DNA: TGCAGCGCCCGAGGGGGGGCGCCTGGTCAGCCCCAGCATTTT.

V and J are TRBV28 and TRBJ2-7; D gene unclear. The germline V gene encodes CDR1 MDHEN and CDR2 SYDVKM. V lost 3 bases, J lost 0 bases, and 15 bases lay in between. The CDR3 length is 16 residues. The DNA for the CDR3 is TGTGCCAGCAGTTTCGATGTTAGGGTTAGCTCCTACGAGCAGTACTTC. Translation gives CASSFDVRVSSYEQYF.

This clone has just a few counts. This chain uses TRBV29-1 with TRBJ1-2, with D possibly matching TRBD1 (6 bases). Germline CDR1 and CDR2: SQVTM and ANQGSEA. V gave up 2 bases and J gave up 7 bases, with 20 bases separating them. The CDR3 length is 15 residues. The CDR3 loop is CSVELDSKRGIGYTF. CDR3 nucleotides: TGCAGCGTTGAACTCGATTCTAAGAGGGGGATTGGCTACACCTTC.

The gene calls are TRBV28 and TRBJ1-1; D unresolved. The V end was cut by 6 bases, the J end by 4 bases, with 12 bases between. Germline CDR1 and CDR2: MDHEN and SYDVKM. This CDR3 contains 13 residues. The CDR3 reads CASSTGRITEAFF. The CDR3 nucleotides are TGTGCCAGCAGCACGGGAAGAATCACTGAAGCTTTCTTT.

V is TRBV9 and J is TRBJ1-3, with 10 bases matching TRBD1. Germline V lookup: CDR1 SGDLS, CDR2 YYNGEE. The CDR3 spans 16 residues. J was trimmed by 2 bases and V by 1 base; bases with no gene match: 3. CDR3 in DNA: TGTGCCAGCAGCGTAACCGGGACAGGGGCTGGAAACACCATATATTTT. This sequence encodes CASSVTGTGAGNTIYF.

The J gene is TRBJ1-1, the V gene TRBV30; TRBD1 is a possible D gene (5 bases). Germline V gives CDR1 GTSNPN, CDR2 SVGIG (reference sequence). V lost 0 bases to trimming and J lost 11 bases, with 19 bases between them. This CDR3 contains 14 residues. The CDR3 loop reads CAWSVGHIPKGAFF. DNA for the CDR3: TGTGCCTGGAGTGTAGGACACATCCCTAAAGGGGCTTTCTTT. The variable domain in full, completed from reference TRBV30 and TRBJ1-1, reads SQTIHQWPATLVQPVGSPLSLECTVEGTSNPNLYWYRQAAGRGLQLLFYSVGIGQISSEVPQNLSASRPQDRQFILSSKKLLLSDSGFYLCAWSVGHIPKGAFFGQGTRLTVV.

This chain links TRBV28 with TRBJ2-1; TRBD2 agrees at 7 bases. The germline gives CDR1 MDHEN, CDR2 SYDVKM. There are 11 residues in the CDR3. The V gene end was trimmed by 5 bases and the J gene end by 10 bases; junction bases not matched to a gene: 2. The CDR3 region is CASSGAGEQFF. DNA of the CDR3: TGTGCCAGCAGTGGAGCGGGGGAGCAGTTCTTC.

The rearrangement joins TRBV7-2 to TRBJ2-1; D may be TRBD2 (6 bases). The CDR3 has 13 amino acids. V dropped 5 bases and J dropped 8 bases, with 13 bases sitting between them. Germline CDR1 SGHTA, CDR2 FQGNSA. The CDR3 DNA is TGTGCCAGCAGCCAAACTAGCCTCCATGAGCAGTTCTTC. This encodes CASSQTSLHEQFF.

Details on this clone: A single base separates this from a much larger clone, so it may be a read error. Other DNA sequences from this sample encode an identical CDR3 as well. The V gene is TRBV6-1, the J gene TRBJ1-2; D remains unclear. CDR3 size: 10 residues. With 6 bases removed from V and 5 bases from J, the gap between germline ends came to 4 bases. Germline loops: CDR1 MNHNS, CDR2 SASEGT. The DNA of the CDR3 is TGTGCCAGCAGCTTGTATGGCTACACCTTC. It codes for CASSLYGYTF.

The chain recombines TRBV11-2 with TRBJ2-5; D ambiguous. CDR1 SGHAT and CDR2 FQNNGV come from the germline V gene. Trimming took off 3 bases at V and 2 bases at J, with 10 bases between the two ends. CDR3 length: 14 residues. CDR3 nucleotide sequence: TGTGCCAGCAGCTTTCCTCAGGTTCAAGAGACCCAGTACTTC. Translation gives CASSFPQVQETQYF.

The chain employs TRBV4-2 and TRBJ2-1; no clear D gene. The V end was cut by 1 base, the J end by 5 bases, with 12 bases between. The length of the CDR3 is 15 residues. CDR1 is LGHNA and CDR2 is YNFKEQ in the germline V gene. Here the CDR3 DNA reads TGTGCCAGCAGCCAAGGGCCGTCGGAAGACAATGAGCAGTTCTTC. It yields the protein CASSQGPSEDNEQFF.

In DNA form, the CDR3 reads TGTGCCAGCAGTTTAGCAGGGTCCGTGACCAAAAACATTCAGTACTTC. This encodes CASSLAGSVTKNIQYF. V usage is TRBV28 and J usage is TRBJ2-4; possible D gene TRBD1, 5 bases. Germline loops: CDR1 MDHEN, CDR2 SYDVKM. This CDR3 comprises 16 residues. Between the trimmed V and J ends, which lost 2 bases and 2 bases, there was a span of 13 bases.

The gene calls are TRBV7-9 and TRBJ2-7; TRBD1 agrees at 9 bases. After removal of 5 bases from V and 2 bases from J, the junction contained 10 bases not matched to a gene. This CDR3 comprises 16 residues. Germline V gene sequence: CDR1 SEHNR, CDR2 FQNEAQ (reference sequence). This chain's CDR3 is CASSPPRTGVAYEQYF. DNA for the CDR3: TGTGCCAGCAGCCCCCCCAGGACAGGGGTCGCCTACGAGCAGTACTTC.

This clone was picked up a small number of times. The CDR3 spells CAWTESGYAEAFF. CDR3 in DNA: TGTGCCTGGACCGAATCGGGGTACGCTGAAGCTTTCTTT. The chain has TRBV30 and TRBJ1-1, with no clear D. CDR3 length: 13 residues. Trimming removed 4 bases at V and 6 bases at J, with 15 bases between. Germline V CDR1 and CDR2: GTSNPN, SVGIG (reference sequence).

The chain joins TRBV14 to TRBJ1-2; no reliable D call. The germline CDR1 and CDR2 sequences are SGHDN and FVKESK. Trimming took 3 bases from V and 4 from J, leaving 9 bases between them. The CDR3 sequence is 13 residues long. This chain's CDR3 is CASSHAGSYGYTF. In DNA, the CDR3 is TGTGCCAGCAGCCATGCGGGCTCCTATGGCTACACCTTC.

The rearrangement links TRBV28 to TRBJ2-1; the D call may be TRBD1 or TRBD2 (5 bases each). Trimming left V 5 bases short and J 6 bases short, with 17 bases between. CDR3 size: 15 residues. CDR1 is MDHEN and CDR2 is SYDVKM in the germline V gene. CDR3 sequence (DNA): TGTGCCAGCAGTAGACGGGGTCCAGGGAGCAATGAGCAGTTCTTC. Its protein product is CASSRRGPGSNEQFF.

The CDR3 spells CASSVEDYNEQFF. The CDR3, as DNA: TGTGCCAGCAGCGTAGAGGACTACAATGAGCAGTTCTTC. V gene TRBV9 combines with J gene TRBJ2-1; D call uncertain. This CDR3 contains 13 residues. CDR1 is SGDLS and CDR2 is YYNGEE in the germline V gene. Trimming pared 0 bases from V and 3 bases from J, leaving 4 bases between.

The chain is built from TRBV7-8 and TRBJ2-7, with D tentatively TRBD2 (5 bases). The germline CDR1 and CDR2 sequences are SGHVS and FQNEAQ. V was clipped by 2 bases and J by 7 bases, with 24 bases between them. The CDR3 is 17 residues long. CDR3 amino acids: CASSLYFSVPKGGEQYF. The CDR3 DNA is TGTGCCAGCAGCTTATATTTCTCGGTCCCAAAAGGCGGGGAGCAGTACTTC.

The rearrangement links TRBV7-8 to TRBJ1-1; 7 bases agree with TRBD1. Germline CDR1 and CDR2: SGHVS and FQNEAQ. This CDR3 contains 17 residues. The V and J ends lost 1 base and 2 bases, in that order; junction bases with no gene match: 10. DNA of the CDR3: TGTGCCAGCAGCTTAGGTTGGCCGGGACAGCCTAACACTGAAGCTTTCTTT. It codes for CASSLGWPGQPNTEAFF. The variable domain in full, completed from reference TRBV7-8 and TRBJ1-1, reads GAGVSQSPRYKVAKRGQDVALRCDPISGHVSLFWYQQALGQGPEFLTYFQNEAQLDKSGLPSDRFFAERPEGSVSTLKIQRTQQEDSAVYLCASSLGWPGQPNTEAFFGQGTRLTVV.

The count of this clone is one. This chain links TRBV7-9 with TRBJ1-4; 8 bases agree with TRBD1. V shed 6 bases and J 7 bases; nucleotides not matched to a gene: 10. This CDR3 comprises 15 residues. Germline V gene sequence: CDR1 SEHNR, CDR2 FQNEAQ (reference sequence). The CDR3 sequence is CASSRRQGSSEKLFF. In DNA, the CDR3 is TGTGCCAGCAGTCGAAGACAGGGGAGTAGTGAAAAACTGTTTTTT. The whole variable domain, remainder taken from reference TRBV7-9 and TRBJ1-4, is DTGVSQNPRHKITKRGQNVTFRCDPISEHNRLYWYRQTLGQGPEFLTYFQNEAQLEKSRLLSDRFSAERPKGSFSTLEIQRTEQGDSAMYLCASSRRQGSSEKLFFGSGTQLSVL.

This sequence joins TRBV18 and TRBJ1-2, with TRBD1 identical over 9 bases. Trimming removed 6 bases from V and 4 bases from J; junction bases left unmatched: 6. CDR1 and CDR2 from the germline V gene are KGHSH and LQKENI. This CDR3 is built from 14 residues. Here the CDR3 reads CASSSDRGRYGYTF. CDR3 nucleotide sequence: TGTGCCAGCTCGTCGGACAGGGGCCGCTATGGCTACACCTTC.

This clone was observed once. The rearrangement uses TRBV5-4 and TRBJ1-1; D may be TRBD1 (6 bases). V lost 4 bases to trimming and J lost 6 bases, with 16 bases between them. CDR3 size: 14 residues. Germline V gene lookup returns CDR1 SGHNT and CDR2 YYREEE (reference sequence). CDR3 nucleotide sequence: TGTGCCAGCAGCCCAAGGGCCGGGGGCGCTGAAGCTTTCTTT. It is translated as CASSPRAGGAEAFF.

The V and J genes are TRBV30 and TRBJ1-1, with TRBD1 identical over 8 bases. The V gene end was trimmed by 0 bases and the J gene end by 0 bases; junction bases not matched to a gene: 9. The CDR3 sequence is 17 residues long. CDR1 is GTSNPN and CDR2 is SVGIG in the germline V gene (reference sequence). In DNA form, the CDR3 reads TGTGCCTGGAGTGTACGAGACAGGGGATTCATGAACACTGAAGCTTTCTTT. Translating it yields CAWSVRDRGFMNTEAFF.